This T cell receptor beta chain was found in a study of cytomegalovirus exposure and HLA in healthy donors. On the study more broadly: The approximately 110 validation repertoires used a platform that matched the one used for the approximately 670 first-cohort repertoires, as a later analysis reported. Study-wide results and limits: According to reports, the classifier identified cytomegalovirus status with high specificity and sensitivity. Subsequent analysis showed first-cohort TCR clusters tending to co-occur in approximately 120 validation repertoires.

Comments on this clone: Antigen unknown.

TCRdb's table, derived via immunoSEQ multiplex PCR, lists solely in-frame clones and lacks some. The repertoire holds 120,000 to 150,000 clones, with about nine tenths as singletons. Germline CDR1 reads GTSNPN; CDR2 reads SVGIG (reference sequence). The CDR3 sequence is 13 residues long. V lost 3 bases to trimming and J lost 1 base, with 8 bases between them. This TCR derives from a man between 18 and 35 years old in good health and CMV-seronegative. The gene calls are TRBV30 and TRBJ2-3; maybe TRBD1 (5 bases). The sample comprised PBMCs. CDR3 region: CAWRSRGTDTQYF. CDR3 sequence (DNA): TGTGCCTGGAGGTCCAGGGGCACAGATACGCAGTATTTT.